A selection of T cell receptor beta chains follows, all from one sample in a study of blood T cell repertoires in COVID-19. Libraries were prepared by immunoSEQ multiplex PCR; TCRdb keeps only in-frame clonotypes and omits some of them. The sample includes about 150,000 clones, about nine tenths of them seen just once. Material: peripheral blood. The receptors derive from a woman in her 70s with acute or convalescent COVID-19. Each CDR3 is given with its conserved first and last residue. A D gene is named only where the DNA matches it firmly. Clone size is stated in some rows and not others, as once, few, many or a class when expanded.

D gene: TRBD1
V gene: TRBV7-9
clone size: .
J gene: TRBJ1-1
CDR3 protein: CASSITRGQLNTEAFF
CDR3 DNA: TGTGCCAGCAGCATCACCCGGGGACAGTTGAACACTGAAGCTTTCTTT

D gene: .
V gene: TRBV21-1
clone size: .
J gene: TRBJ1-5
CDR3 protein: CASTLDRPHSNQPQHF
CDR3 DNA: TGTGCCAGCACTTTGGACAGACCCCATAGCAATCAGCCCCAGCATTTT

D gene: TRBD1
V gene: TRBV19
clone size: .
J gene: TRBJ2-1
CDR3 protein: CASSMGQGYNEQFF
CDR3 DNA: TGTGCCAGTAGTATGGGACAGGGCTACAATGAGCAGTTCTTC

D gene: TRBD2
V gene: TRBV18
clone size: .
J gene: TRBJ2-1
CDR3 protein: CASSQTSGVYNEQFF
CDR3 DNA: TGTGCCAGCTCACAAACTAGCGGGGTTTACAATGAGCAGTTCTTC

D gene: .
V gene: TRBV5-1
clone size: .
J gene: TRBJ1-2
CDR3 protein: CASSFEGESGYTF
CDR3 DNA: TGCGCCAGCAGCTTCGAGGGGGAGTCTGGCTACACCTTC

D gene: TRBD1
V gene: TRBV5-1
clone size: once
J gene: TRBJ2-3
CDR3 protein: CASTDRGLGDTQYF
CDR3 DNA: TGCGCCAGCACCGACAGGGGCCTTGGGGATACGCAGTATTTT

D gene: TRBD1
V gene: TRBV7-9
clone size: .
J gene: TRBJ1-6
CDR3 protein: CASSRRTGTTYNSPLHF
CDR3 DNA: TGTGCCAGCAGCCGGAGGACAGGGACGACCTATAATTCACCCCTCCACTTT

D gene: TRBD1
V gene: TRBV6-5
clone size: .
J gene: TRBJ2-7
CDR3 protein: CASSPGTVGSYEQYF
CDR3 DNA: TGTGCCAGCAGTCCTGGGACAGTTGGCTCCTACGAGCAGTACTTC

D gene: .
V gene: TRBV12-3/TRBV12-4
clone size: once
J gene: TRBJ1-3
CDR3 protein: CASRLRGRNTIYF
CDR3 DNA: TGTGCCAGCAGACTCAGGGGAAGAAACACCATATATTTT

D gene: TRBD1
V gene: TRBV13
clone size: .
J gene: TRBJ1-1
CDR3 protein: CASSPDRPGAEAFF
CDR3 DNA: TGTGCCAGCAGCCCGGACAGGCCCGGGGCTGAAGCTTTCTTT

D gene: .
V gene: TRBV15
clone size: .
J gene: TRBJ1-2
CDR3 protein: CATSPRRDTYGYTF
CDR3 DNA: TGTGCCACCAGCCCCAGAAGGGACACCTATGGCTACACCTTC

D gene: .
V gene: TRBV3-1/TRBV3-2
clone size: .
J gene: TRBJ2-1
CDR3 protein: CASSQRNEQFF
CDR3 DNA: TGTGCCAGCAGCCAACGCAATGAGCAGTTCTTC